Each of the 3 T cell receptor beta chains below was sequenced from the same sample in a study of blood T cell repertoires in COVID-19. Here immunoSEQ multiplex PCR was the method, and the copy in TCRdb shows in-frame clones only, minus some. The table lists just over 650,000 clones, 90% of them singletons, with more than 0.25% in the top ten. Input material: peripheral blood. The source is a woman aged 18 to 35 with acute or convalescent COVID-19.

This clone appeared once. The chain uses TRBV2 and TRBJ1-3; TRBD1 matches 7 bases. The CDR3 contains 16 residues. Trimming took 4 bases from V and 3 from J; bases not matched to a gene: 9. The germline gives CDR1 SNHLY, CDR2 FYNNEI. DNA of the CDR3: TGTGCCAGCAGTGTCACAGGGGACGAAGGTGGAAACACCATATATTTT. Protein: CASSVTGDEGGNTIYF.

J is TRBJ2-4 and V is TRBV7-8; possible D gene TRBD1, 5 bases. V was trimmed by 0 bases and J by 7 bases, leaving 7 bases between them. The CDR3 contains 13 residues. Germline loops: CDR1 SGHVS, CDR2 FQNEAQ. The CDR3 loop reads CASSLATANIQYF. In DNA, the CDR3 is TGTGCCAGCAGCTTAGCGACAGCCAACATTCAGTACTTC.

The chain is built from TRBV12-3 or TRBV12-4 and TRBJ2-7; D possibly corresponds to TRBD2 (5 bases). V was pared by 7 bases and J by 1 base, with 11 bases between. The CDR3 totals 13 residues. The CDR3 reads CASNLGASYEQYF. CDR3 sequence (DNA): TGTGCCAGCAACCTGGGAGCTTCCTACGAGCAGTACTTC.